This TCR beta chain was found in a study of identical twins. General observations from the study: Abundant cord blood beta clonotypes carried fewer insertions; memory repertoires showed none. The analysis was cross-sectional rather than longitudinal within donors.

It was template switching that added a universal primer site, and there were unique molecular identifiers on the cDNA. MiXCR, applied by TCRdb to the 5' RACE reads, yields one record per CDR3 protein. This repertoire shows under 900,000 distinct CDR3 sequences, over 9% found once; its top ten account for roughly 1.6%. This clonotype has only one observation. Antigen specificity is unknown. These same data were also listed under a study on yellow fever vaccine responses in identical twins. That source notes: Each twin's T cell response to the vaccine was reported to look partly convergent and partly personalized.

Sequencing input: PBMCs. The TCR was taken from a woman under 30 in good health.

Here the CDR3 DNA reads TGCGCCAGCAGTATGATAGCGGGGAGCACAGATACGCAGTATTTT. Translation gives CASSMIAGSTDTQYF. The rearrangement uses TRBV10-1 and TRBJ2-3; the match to TRBD2 covers 8 bases. The length of the CDR3 is 15 residues. V dropped 5 bases and J dropped 0; count of bases not matched to a gene: 4. Per germline, CDR1 WNHNN and CDR2 SYGVQD (reference sequence).